This T cell receptor (beta chain) was recorded in a study of CD8 T cells in ankylosing spondylitis. Study results and limitations: Reports say disease-linked clones showed up significantly more in matched ankylosing spondylitis synovial fluid. There were earlier reports of some motif variants in reactive arthritis synovial fluid and blood. A motif of roughly 8 highly homologous TCR beta variants was seen as apparently characteristic of ankylosing spondylitis blood.

In regard to this clonotype: The antigen is not known.

TCRdb re-analysed the 5' RACE reads in MiXCR, keeping a single row per CDR3 protein. The sample has some 400,000 distinct CDR3 sequences; approximately 20% are singletons. V lost 1 base to trimming and J lost 1 base, with 8 bases between them. The V gene's germline CDR1 is SGHAT and CDR2 FQNNGV. The CDR3 totals 14 residues. V gene TRBV11-2 combines with J gene TRBJ2-7; no firm D call. Material: blood, either unsorted or a sorted T cell fraction (not recorded which). The sequence derives from a male donor with ankylosing spondylitis. DNA for the CDR3: TGTGCCAGCAGCTTAGTCGCCCTGTCCTACGAGCAGTACTTC. Its translation: CASSLVALSYEQYF. Combining the CDR3 with reference TRBV11-2 and TRBJ2-7 gives the whole variable domain EAGVAQSPRYKIIEKRQSVAFWCNPISGHATLYWYQQILGQGPKLLIQFQNNGVVDDSQLPKDRFSAERLKGVDSTLKIQPAKLEDSAVYLCASSLVALSYEQYFGPGTRLTVT.